The sample holds many counts of the clone carrying this T cell receptor beta chain. The antigen remains unidentified. The authors made cDNA by 5'RACE with 10-nucleotide random UMIs. Sequencing runs each yielded over 170 million TCR-beta sequences from 15-18 subjects. MiXCR was run by TCRdb on the 5' RACE reads, yielding one entry per CDR3 protein. This sample carries about 59,000 distinct CDR3 sequences, approximately 11% of them seen once, and the ten largest clones take approximately 11%. The unsorted libraries originated from 2 million PBMCs that had been stored at -80 C. The data originate from a study of neurological immune-mediated disorders. Trimming stripped 4 bases from V and 1 base from J, with 10 bases between. This CDR3 comprises 14 residues. Germline values: CDR1 SGHRS, CDR2 YFSETQ. Study conclusions and caveats: Among expanded clones, no CDR3 amino acid sequences were shared across subjects, a pattern suggesting private repertoires in all groups.

The sequenced material came from PBMCs. This TCR came from a woman aged 60-75 years with HTLV-1-associated myelopathy (HAM/TSP). The V call is TRBV5-1, the J call TRBJ2-3; weak D call: TRBD2 (5 bases). The CDR3 region is CASSPEAGTDTQYF. In nucleotides, the CDR3 is TGCGCCAGCAGCCCCGAAGCGGGCACAGATACGCAGTATTTT.